The 20 T cell receptor beta chains below all came from one sample that was sequenced in a study of tumor and adjacent non-tumor tissue in lung cancer. This sample's RNA came from whole unsorted tissue. Distant lung tissue was collected more than 3 cm away from the tumor edge. Three rounds of nested PCR, following a modified ARM-PCR protocol, produced the TCRbeta library. One entry per CDR3 protein results from TCRdb running MiXCR on the multiplex PCR reads. This table has around 80,000 distinct CDR3 sequences, more than 65% appearing once. The sequenced sample was distant non-tumor lung tissue. These receptors all stem from an older man with non-small cell lung cancer.

This clonotype has just one count. The conserved phenylalanine or tryptophan is not found at the CDR3 terminus, so this likely reflects a read error. The DNA is omitted, as the CDR3 cannot be located on it reliably, and the CDR3 follows TCRdb's listing. The chain combines TRBV6-1 with TRBJ2-2; TRBD1 was called by the table and not checked on the DNA. The CDR3 is 12 residues long, counting both termini. Germline assignment: CDR1 MNHNS and CDR2 SASEGT. CDR3 sequence: CASFGAPGVLYL.

This clonotype was seen a handful of times. This could be a read error, since a much larger clone is one nucleotide away. The chain combines TRBV5-1 with TRBJ1-6, with TRBD1 identical over 8 bases. CDR1 is SGHRS and CDR2 is YFSETQ in the germline V gene. This CDR3 has 14 residues. The CDR3 DNA reads TGCACCAGCAGCCTACAGGGGACAGGTTCACCCCTCCACTTT. Translated, it gives CTSSLQGTGSPLHF.

To note about this clonotype: One end of the junction fails to match germline, which may point to a read error. J is TRBJ1-4 and V is TRBV5-6; D not certain. This CDR3 has 12 residues. Looked up from germline, CDR1 is SGHDT and CDR2 is YYEEEE. This chain's CDR3 is CASSLGSEKVFF. Here the CDR3 DNA reads TGTGCCAGCAGCTTGGGTTCTGAAAAAGTGTTTTTT.

A word on this clonotype: Compared with germline, one end of the junction differs, possibly owing to a read error. The chain combines TRBV12-3 or TRBV12-4 with TRBJ1-3; TRBD1 matches 9 bases. The CDR3 contains 18 residues. The CDR3 DNA is TGTGCCAGCAGTTGTCCCGGGACAGGGATCGACTCTGGAAACACCAAATATTTT. It specifies CASSCPGTGIDSGNTKYF.

In the case of this clonotype: Likely a read error: the CDR3 ends without its conserved phenylalanine or tryptophan. The chain uses TRBV10-2 and TRBJ2-3; TRBD1 is a possible D gene (5 bases). V was trimmed by 8 bases and J by 1 base, leaving 10 bases between them. Germline CDR1 reads WSHSY; CDR2 reads SAAADI. The CDR3 sequence is 13 residues long. CDR3 loop: CASQKGRTDTQYL. The CDR3 DNA sequence: TGCGCCAGCCAGAAGGGGCGCACAGATACGCAGTATTTA.

The rearrangement links TRBV29-1 to TRBJ2-1; D may be TRBD2 (5 bases). The CDR3 is 15 amino acids. The germline CDR1 and CDR2 sequences are SQVTM and ANQGSEA. V lost 4 bases and J 4 bases, leaving 17 bases between the germline ends. The DNA of the CDR3 is TGCAGCGTTGGGTGGAGGCGAAAATCGTACAATGAGCAGTTCTTC. Translating it yields CSVGWRRKSYNEQFF.

This clonotype has a single count. Germline and junction disagree at one end, which may indicate a read error. The chain is built from TRBV6-9 and TRBJ2-3, with D perhaps assigned TRBD1 or TRBD2 (5 bases each). The CDR3 loop spans 15 amino acids. The V gene's germline CDR1 is MNHGY and CDR2 SVAAGI. The CDR3 is CASRYSGQRRDTQYF. The CDR3 DNA is TGTGCCAGCAGATATTCGGGGCAACGCAGAGATACGCAGTATTTT.

Turning to this clonotype: Just one base apart from a much larger clone, this may be a read error. V usage is TRBV5-1 and J usage is TRBJ2-2; D is tentatively TRBD1 or TRBD2 (5 bases each). V was clipped by 2 bases and J by 2 bases, with 10 bases between them. Germline-derived CDR1 and CDR2 are SGHRS and YFSETQ. The CDR3 has 15 residues. CDR3 region: CASSLQDSNTGELFF. The CDR3 DNA is TGCGCCAGCAGCTTACAGGACTCTAACACCGGGGAGCTGTTTTTT.

Notes on this clonotype: A read error may produce the germline difference seen at one junction end. This chain uses TRBV29-1 with TRBJ2-3; D might be TRBD1 or TRBD2, each matching 5 bases. CDR1 is SQVTM, CDR2 ANQGSEA, per germline. CDR3 length equals 13 residues. This chain's CDR3 is CSVTGQGTDMQYF. The CDR3 DNA sequence: TGTAGCGTTACTGGGCAGGGCACAGATATGCAGTATTTT.

This clonotype was found a few times. This chain uses TRBV7-9 with TRBJ2-7; 9 nucleotides match TRBD1. The V and J ends lost 4 bases and 3 bases, in that order; junction bases with no gene match: 10. CDR3 length equals 16 residues. Germline V gene data show CDR1 as SEHNR and CDR2 as FQNEAQ (reference sequence). CDR3 sequence (DNA): TGTGCCAGCAGCTCCTGGCGGGACAGGGTTATCTACGAGCAGTACTTC. Amino acid sequence: CASSSWRDRVIYEQYF.

As concerns this clonotype: At one end the junction does not follow the germline gene, possibly because of a read error. This chain joins TRBV12-3 or TRBV12-4 and TRBJ1-5, with D unclear. The CDR3 has 15 residues. The CDR3 region has the DNA TGTACCAGCAGTTTTGAGGGAATGGGCAATCAGCCCCAACATTTT. Encoded protein: CTSSFEGMGNQPQHF.

In the case of this clonotype: A much larger clone sits a single nucleotide away, making a read error possible. V gene TRBV28 combines with J gene TRBJ2-3; a weak D match, TRBD1 (5 bases). The ends were cut back, 3 bases at V and 4 bases at J, with 14 bases in the middle. CDR3 length: 15 residues. Looked up from germline, CDR1 is MDHEN and CDR2 is SYDVKM. The CDR3 region is CASSFSRARSDTQYF. The CDR3 DNA is TGTGCCAGCAGTTTTTCCAGGGCCCGGTCAGATACGCAGTATTTT.

Notes on this clonotype: Sequence at one end of the junction differs from germline and may be a read error. The CDR3 coding sequence is TGCAGTGCTAGAGATGAAGAGGCCCAGTACTTC. This translates into CSARDEEAQYF. The gene calls are TRBV20-1 and TRBJ2-5; D ambiguous. Looked up from germline, CDR1 is DFQATT and CDR2 is SNEGSKA (reference sequence). CDR3 length: 11 residues.

On this clonotype itself: The missing conserved phenylalanine or tryptophan at the end of this CDR3 makes a read error likely. V is TRBV5-4 and J is TRBJ2-2; D uncertain. Deletions cut 5 bases from V and 5 bases from J, with 7 bases between. Per germline, CDR1 SGHNT and CDR2 YYREEE (reference sequence). This CDR3 has 12 amino acids. The DNA for the CDR3 is TGTGCCAGCAGTTCAGATACCGGGGAGCTGTTTTTA. Its translation is CASSSDTGELFL.

Turning to this clonotype: Germline and junction disagree at one end, which may indicate a read error. This sequence joins TRBV28 and TRBJ2-5; 7 bases agree with TRBD2. The CDR3 covers 17 residues. Germline V gives CDR1 MDHEN, CDR2 SYDVKM. The CDR3 loop is CAIRTLEASGNQETQYF. The CDR3 DNA sequence: TGTGCCATCAGGACACTCGAGGCTAGCGGTAACCAAGAGACACAGTACTTC.

Comments on this clonotype: The conserved final phenylalanine or tryptophan is absent from the CDR3, which likely points to a read error. The limits of the CDR3 on the DNA are not certain, so only TCRdb's listed CDR3 is given. The CDR3 is CASSSLTLGTDTHYY. The genes are TRBV6-5 and TRBJ2-3; the D segment call TRBD2 is taken from the table without a DNA check. Germline V gene data show CDR1 as MNHEY and CDR2 as SVGAGI. Including both end residues, the CDR3 is 15 amino acids long.

Worth noting for this clonotype: At one boundary the junction diverges from the germline segment, which might be a read error. The V call is TRBV12-3 or TRBV12-4, the J call TRBJ1-3; 9 nucleotides align to TRBD1. There are 18 residues in the CDR3. This CDR3 is CASGRPGTGIGSGNTIYF. The DNA for the CDR3 is TGTGCCAGCGGTCGTCCAGGGACAGGGATCGGCTCTGGAAACACTATATATTTT.

Comment on this clonotype: In this CDR3 the conserved last residue, phenylalanine or tryptophan, is missing, so a read error is likely. The chain employs TRBV11-2 and TRBJ1-1; unclear D gene. Germline CDR1 SGHAT, CDR2 FQNNGV. The CDR3 is made up of 15 amino acids. The CDR3 loop reads CVSSFANSRNTEAFL. In nucleotides, the CDR3 is TGTGTCAGCAGCTTCGCCAATTCAAGGAATACCGAAGCTTTCCTT.

The table lists this clonotype with a few counts. A junction boundary mismatches the germline segment, possibly from a read error. V usage is TRBV11-3 and J usage is TRBJ2-1; possible D gene TRBD1, 5 bases. In germline, CDR1 is SGHNT, CDR2 YENEEA. This CDR3 comprises 15 residues. CDR3 region: CASSFFQGSSYEHFF. The CDR3 nucleotides are TGTGCCAGCAGCTTTTTTCAGGGAAGCTCTTATGAGCACTTCTTC.

This clonotype showed up just a few times. Being one base from a much bigger clone, this may be a read error. The chain combines TRBV20-1 with TRBJ1-2, with a weak D call TRBD1 (5 bases). Germline V lookup: CDR1 DFQATT, CDR2 SNEGSKA (reference sequence). This CDR3 has 16 amino acids. Trimming removed 0 bases at V and 10 bases at J, with 24 bases between. CDR3 amino acids: CSARDWAGTGLKDYTF. The DNA for the CDR3 is TGCAGTGCTAGAGATTGGGCAGGGACGGGCCTGAAAGACTACACCTTC.